This entry features one T cell receptor (beta chain) sequence. In the original analysis: Nucleated cell number was recorded as an estimate derived from reference gene primer amplification. Assay: immunoSEQ multiplex PCR; the TCRdb copy retains only in-frame clones and omits some. The V and J calls and the clone size are those of that table, but D and trimming were determined from the DNA. The sample lists a few hundred thousand clones, more than 75% occurring once. The V end was cut by 1 base, the J end by 10 bases, with 11 bases between. Germline V gene data show CDR1 as SGHDN and CDR2 as FVKESK. The CDR3 runs 14 residues. This entry comes from a study of blood T cell repertoires in COVID-19. As for the study in general: Samples taken during acute and convalescent COVID-19 were collected in the United States, Italy and Spain. The analysed material was cDNA or gDNA that came from T cells, B-cell-depleted T cells, or PBMCs.

Sequenced input: peripheral blood. The clonotype was recovered from a woman between 45 and 65 years old who had recovered from COVID-19. The genes are TRBV14 and TRBJ1-6, with D possibly being TRBD1 (5 bases). CDR3 nucleotides: TGTGCCAGCAGCCAAGCCCAGGGTTGGTCACCCCTCCACTTT. Amino acid sequence: CASSQAQGWSPLHF.